These 22 T cell receptor beta chains came from one sample sequenced in a study of shared clonotypes between healthy human individuals. CD45RO negativity and positive selection for CCR7 defined naive CD8 cells, a population that excluded terminally differentiated effector memory CD45RA+ cells. The table came from immunoSEQ multiplex PCR; TCRdb's copy has only in-frame clones and leaves some out. This sample has approximately 840,000 clones; roughly 96% occur once, and the top ten carry less than 0.3%. The sequencing input was naive CD8+ T cells sorted from blood. The source of these receptors is a man aged 25 to 40 in good health.

J is TRBJ1-2 and V is TRBV7-9, with D possibly TRBD1 on 5 matching bases. Germline-derived CDR1 and CDR2 are SEHNR and FQNEAQ (reference sequence). The CDR3 spans 14 residues. Trimming removed 1 base from V and 4 bases from J, with 10 bases in between. The CDR3 protein is CASSLGTGTYGYTF. CDR3 nucleotide sequence: TGTGCCAGCAGCTTAGGTACAGGAACCTATGGCTACACCTTC. The full variable domain, in which reference TRBV7-9 and TRBJ1-2 provide the parts outside the CDR3, is DTGVSQNPRHKITKRGQNVTFRCDPISEHNRLYWYRQTLGQGPEFLTYFQNEAQLEKSRLLSDRFSAERPKGSFSTLEIQRTEQGDSAMYLCASSLGTGTYGYTFGSGTRLTVV.

The chain's CDR3 is CASSPTSGRPNEQFF. Written as DNA, the CDR3 is TGTGCCAGCAGCCCGACTAGCGGGAGACCCAATGAGCAGTTCTTC. V is TRBV2 and J is TRBJ2-1, with 12 bases matching TRBD2. The CDR3 contains 15 residues. V lost 6 bases to trimming and J lost 6 bases; unmatched junction nucleotides: 6. Germline values: CDR1 SNHLY, CDR2 FYNNEI.

The sample holds one count of this clone. The chain links TRBV7-8 to TRBJ2-2; no clear D gene. Trimming removed 5 bases at V and 5 bases at J, with 15 bases between. The CDR3 sequence is 15 residues long. CDR1 is SGHVS, CDR2 FQNEAQ, per germline. The CDR3 region is CASSPGWVGTGELFF. CDR3 DNA sequence: TGTGCCAGCAGCCCGGGCTGGGTGGGGACCGGGGAGCTGTTTTTT.

This sequence joins TRBV7-9 and TRBJ2-5; D gene ambiguous. The CDR3 length is 14 residues. Germline V CDR1 and CDR2: SEHNR, FQNEAQ (reference sequence). V lost 4 bases, J lost 5 bases, and 14 bases lay in between. CDR3 protein: CASSSRIRPETQYF. The CDR3 DNA is TGTGCCAGCAGCTCCAGGATCCGCCCGGAGACCCAGTACTTC.

The chain couples TRBV13 to TRBJ2-7; 12 bases are shared with TRBD2. Germline V gives CDR1 PRHDT, CDR2 FYEKMQ (reference sequence). The CDR3 is 15 amino acids. The V gene end was trimmed by 4 bases and the J gene end by 3 bases; junction bases not matched to a gene: 4. In DNA form, the CDR3 reads TGTGCCAGCAGCTCGGGACTAGCGGGTGGCTACGAGCAGTACTTC. Its protein is CASSSGLAGGYEQYF. Full variable domain (outside the CDR3, taken from reference TRBV13 and TRBJ2-7): AAGVIQSPRHLIKEKRETATLKCYPIPRHDTVYWYQQGPGQDPQFLISFYEKMQSDKGSIPDRFSAQQFSDYHSELNMSSLELGDSALYFCASSSGLAGGYEQYFGPGTRLTVT.

The V and J genes are TRBV10-3 and TRBJ2-7; maybe TRBD2 (6 bases). The CDR3 loop spans 13 amino acids. Trimming took 9 bases from V and 5 from J, leaving 17 bases between them. CDR1 and CDR2 (germline): ENHRY, SYGVKD. CDR3 sequence (DNA): TGTGCCATTATAGCGGAGGATACCAACGAGCAGTACTTC. Residues: CAIIAEDTNEQYF.

As concerns this clone: The same CDR3 is also encoded by other DNA sequences in this sample. The chain recombines TRBV2 with TRBJ2-7; D is unclear. The V gene's germline CDR1 is SNHLY and CDR2 FYNNEI. V was pared by 7 bases and J by 4 bases, with 5 bases between. The CDR3 sequence is 10 residues long. The CDR3 sequence: CASMGYEQYF. The CDR3 DNA follows: TGTGCCAGCATGGGGTACGAGCAGTACTTC.

The J gene is TRBJ2-2, the V gene TRBV7-8; D unclear. Looked up from germline, CDR1 is SGHVS and CDR2 is FQNEAQ. The length of the CDR3 is 13 residues. V shed 5 bases and J shed 4 bases, with 8 bases lying between them. CDR3 in amino acids: CASSPGLTGELFF. The CDR3 bases are TGTGCCAGCAGCCCGGGCCTCACCGGGGAGCTGTTTTTT.

The CDR3 is CASRPGTSGYEQYF. CDR3 DNA: TGTGCCAGCAGACCCGGGACTAGCGGTTACGAGCAGTACTTC. The rearrangement joins TRBV27 to TRBJ2-7; 11 bases are a match to TRBD2. With V trimmed by 6 bases and J by 4 bases, 5 bases remained unmatched. Germline V gene lookup returns CDR1 MNHEY and CDR2 SMNVEV (reference sequence). This CDR3 has 14 amino acids.

Turning to this clone: The same CDR3 also results from other DNA sequences found in this sample. This chain uses TRBV27 with TRBJ2-7; 8 bases fit TRBD1. The germline gives CDR1 MNHEY, CDR2 SMNVEV (reference sequence). J gave up 2 bases and V 4 bases, and 4 bases lay outside the gene matches. The CDR3 sequence is 14 residues long. CDR3 nucleotides: TGTGCCAGCAGTTCCTACAGGGGGACCTACGAGCAGTACTTC. Translating gives CASSSYRGTYEQYF.

V usage is TRBV11-3 and J usage is TRBJ1-2; tentative D call: TRBD1 (5 bases). The CDR3 is 14 residues long. The V end lost 1 base, the J end lost 2 bases, and 8 bases lay between the germline ends. Germline-derived CDR1 and CDR2 are SGHNT and YENEEA. The CDR3 loop is CASSLVEGNYGYTF. In DNA, the CDR3 is TGTGCCAGCAGCTTAGTAGAGGGGAACTATGGCTACACCTTC. Complete variable domain (other parts from reference TRBV11-3 and TRBJ1-2): EAGVVQSPRYKIIEKKQPVAFWCNPISGHNTLYWYLQNLGQGPELLIRYENEEAVDDSQLPKDRFSAERLKGVDSTLKIQPAELGDSAVYLCASSLVEGNYGYTFGSGTRLTVV.

The rearrangement joins TRBV27 to TRBJ2-1; TRBD2 is a possible D gene (5 bases). This CDR3 has 14 amino acids. Looked up from germline, CDR1 is MNHEY and CDR2 is SMNVEV (reference sequence). The V end lost 7 bases, the J end lost 4 bases, and 14 bases lay between the germline ends. CDR3 amino acids: CASTTARVYNEQFF. CDR3 coding DNA: TGTGCCAGCACTACCGCGCGGGTATACAATGAGCAGTTCTTC.

The chain is built from TRBV9 and TRBJ2-3; 7 bases align to TRBD2. From germline, CDR1 is SGDLS and CDR2 YYNGEE. The junction had 6 bases not matched to a gene; V was cut back by 3 bases and J by 2 bases. The CDR3 contains 15 residues. CDR3 loop: CASSDGTTYTDTQYF. Here the CDR3 DNA reads TGTGCCAGCAGCGACGGGACTACATACACAGATACGCAGTATTTT.

J is TRBJ2-1 and V is TRBV5-1; 12 bases map to TRBD2. V was pared by 6 bases and J by 5 bases, with 9 bases of the junction left unmatched. CDR1 and CDR2 (germline): SGHRS, YFSETQ. CDR3 length: 16 amino acids. The DNA of the CDR3 is TGCGCCAGCACGCCGATCTGGACTAGCGGGAACAATGAGCAGTTCTTC. This sequence encodes CASTPIWTSGNNEQFF.

The CDR3 here is CASSSLAGTGPPEAFF. CDR3 bases: TGCGCCAGCAGCTCCCTGGCAGGGACAGGCCCACCAGAAGCTTTCTTT. The V call is TRBV5-1, the J call TRBJ1-1; the match to TRBD1 covers 8 bases. The CDR3 loop spans 16 amino acids. V trimming: 3 bases; J trimming: 8 bases; junction bases outside the gene matches: 15. The germline V gene encodes CDR1 SGHRS and CDR2 YFSETQ.

This clone appeared once. The chain combines TRBV9 with TRBJ2-1; D is unclear. V was shortened by 0 bases and J by 4 bases, with 14 bases between the two germline ends. This CDR3 contains 16 residues. Germline CDR1 is SGDLS and CDR2 is YYNGEE. The DNA of the CDR3 is TGTGCCAGCAGCGTAGGGGTCCAAAATCAATACAATGAGCAGTTCTTC. It encodes CASSVGVQNQYNEQFF.

V usage is TRBV7-6 and J usage is TRBJ1-5, with TRBD1 as a possible D gene (6 bases). V was clipped by 5 bases and J by 3 bases, with 17 bases between them. This CDR3 region has 16 residues. Per germline, CDR1 SGHVS and CDR2 FNYEAQ. CDR3 sequence: CASSQGRGGDNQPQHF. The CDR3, as DNA: TGTGCCAGCAGCCAGGGGAGGGGAGGAGACAATCAGCCCCAGCATTTT.

J is TRBJ2-2 and V is TRBV4-1; D is unclear. This CDR3 is built from 15 residues. The germline V gene has CDR1 MGHRA and CDR2 YSYEKL. Between the trimmed V and J ends, which lost 3 bases and 0 bases, there was a span of 8 bases. The CDR3, as DNA: TGCGCCAGCAGCCAGCGAGCAACGAACACCGGGGAGCTGTTTTTT. Translation gives CASSQRATNTGELFF.

V and J are TRBV5-1 and TRBJ2-5; tentatively, D is TRBD1 (7 bases). Trimming took 1 base from V and 5 from J, leaving 12 bases between them. This CDR3 comprises 14 residues. CDR1 SGHRS and CDR2 YFSETQ come from the germline V gene. The CDR3: CASSLLTGRETQYF. Here the CDR3 DNA reads TGCGCCAGCAGCTTGCTGACAGGGAGGGAGACCCAGTACTTC.

The chain recombines TRBV10-3 with TRBJ2-3; TRBD2 matches at 9 bases. Trimming at V came to 9 bases and at J to 2 bases, leaving 3 bases not matched to a gene. This CDR3 is 13 amino acids long. Per the germline V gene, CDR1 is ENHRY and CDR2 is SYGVKD. The CDR3 sequence: CAMREGPTDTQYF. The CDR3 DNA reads TGTGCCATGCGGGAGGGCCCCACAGATACGCAGTATTTT.

This chain links TRBV7-9 with TRBJ2-7, with 14 bases lining up with TRBD2. The V gene's germline CDR1 is SEHNR and CDR2 FQNEAQ (reference sequence). V lost 1 base and J lost 4; bases outside the gene matches: 9. This CDR3 comprises 18 residues. CDR3 residues: CASSLDGTGTSGSYEQYF. Here the CDR3 DNA reads TGTGCCAGCAGCTTAGACGGGACTGGGACTAGCGGGAGTTACGAGCAGTACTTC.

This sequence joins TRBV6-6 and TRBJ1-5; 11 bases align to TRBD1. Per germline, CDR1 MNHNY and CDR2 SVGAGI (reference sequence). The CDR3 sequence is 15 residues long. The J segment lost 7 bases and the V segment lost 0 bases, leaving 2 bases of the junction unmatched. DNA for the CDR3: TGTGCCAGCAGTTACTCGGGACAGGGGGTGCAGCCCCAGCATTTT. Translated, it gives CASSYSGQGVQPQHF.